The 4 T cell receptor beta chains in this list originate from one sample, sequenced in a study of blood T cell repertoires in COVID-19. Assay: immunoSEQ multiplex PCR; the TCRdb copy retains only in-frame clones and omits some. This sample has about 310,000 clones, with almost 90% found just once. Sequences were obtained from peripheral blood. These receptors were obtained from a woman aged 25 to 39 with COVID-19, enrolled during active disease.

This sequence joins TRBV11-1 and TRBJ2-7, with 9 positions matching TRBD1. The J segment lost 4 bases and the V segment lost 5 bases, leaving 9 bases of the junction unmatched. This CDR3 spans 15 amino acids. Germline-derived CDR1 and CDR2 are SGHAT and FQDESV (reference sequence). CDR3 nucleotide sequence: TGTGCCAGCAGCAACCAACAGGGGGCGCGATACGAGCAGTACTTC. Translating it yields CASSNQQGARYEQYF.

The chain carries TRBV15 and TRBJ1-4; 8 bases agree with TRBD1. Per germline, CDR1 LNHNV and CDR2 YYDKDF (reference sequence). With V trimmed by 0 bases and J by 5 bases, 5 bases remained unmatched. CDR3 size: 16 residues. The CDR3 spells CATSRDRGTGNEKLFF. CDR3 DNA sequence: TGTGCCACCAGCAGAGATCGCGGGACAGGCAATGAAAAACTGTTTTTT.

DNA of the CDR3: TGTGCCAGCAGTTTATGGGGGGATAGCAATCAGCCCCAGCATTTT. Its translation is CASSLWGDSNQPQHF. The chain links TRBV27 to TRBJ1-5; possibly TRBD1 for D (5 bases). The CDR3 has 15 residues. The germline V and J ends were trimmed by 1 base and 0 bases, with 7 bases remaining between them. Germline CDR1 and CDR2: MNHEY and SMNVEV (reference sequence).

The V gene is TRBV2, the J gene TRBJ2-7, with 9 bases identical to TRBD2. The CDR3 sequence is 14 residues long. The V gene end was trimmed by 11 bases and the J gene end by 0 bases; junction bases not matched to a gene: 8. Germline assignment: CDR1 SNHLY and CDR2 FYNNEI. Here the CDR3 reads CAGELAGNSYEQYF. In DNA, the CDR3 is TGTGCCGGGGAACTAGCGGGTAACTCCTACGAGCAGTACTTC.